Below, 18 T cell receptor beta chains from the same sample are listed, as sequenced in a study of T cells after yellow fever vaccination. TCRdb reanalysed the 5' RACE reads using MiXCR and keeps one entry per CDR3 protein. This repertoire shows under 300,000 distinct CDR3 sequences, 6.5% to 8.5% found once; its top ten account for around 0.9%. Material: CD4+ T cells sorted from PBMCs, obtained 15 days after the yellow fever booster vaccination. These receptors all come from a young man who received the YFV17D yellow fever vaccine.

The chain links TRBV12-3 or TRBV12-4 to TRBJ2-1, with no clear D. V was pared by 4 bases and J by 2 bases, with 15 bases between. The CDR3 is 16 residues long. The CDR3 protein is CASSSTNRAPYNEQFF. CDR3 sequence (DNA): TGTGCCAGCAGTTCCACAAACCGAGCCCCCTACAATGAGCAGTTCTTC.

This clonotype was seen a few times. This chain links TRBV20-1 with TRBJ2-1, with TRBD2 matching over 7 bases. Trimming took 3 bases from V and 4 from J; bases not matched to a gene: 12. CDR1 is DFQATT, CDR2 SNEGSKA, per germline (reference sequence). The CDR3 contains 16 residues. The CDR3 sequence: CSASSPSGDFYNEQFF. The CDR3 nucleotides are TGCAGTGCTAGTTCCCCCAGCGGGGATTTTTACAATGAGCAGTTCTTC.

Many counts were recorded for this clonotype. In DNA, the CDR3 is TGTGCCAGCAGGATGGACTCCAACACAGATACGCAGTATTTT. Translation gives CASRMDSNTDTQYF. The V call is TRBV7-2, the J call TRBJ2-3; possible D gene TRBD2, 5 bases. The V end was cut by 6 bases, the J end by 2 bases, with 12 bases between. This CDR3 spans 14 amino acids. CDR1 is SGHTA, CDR2 FQGNSA, per germline.

The chain recombines TRBV7-9 with TRBJ2-7; a possible D gene is TRBD1 (5 bases). CDR1 SEHNR and CDR2 FQNEAQ come from the germline V gene (reference sequence). The CDR3 is 16 amino acids. V lost 1 base, J lost 3 bases, and 16 bases lay in between. The CDR3 DNA is TGTGCCAGCAGCTTAGGGGGCGGATTCTACGGCTACGAGCAGTACTTC. Translating it yields CASSLGGGFYGYEQYF.

Many counts were recorded for this clonotype. The chain uses TRBV5-5 and TRBJ2-1; no reliable D call. This CDR3 spans 15 amino acids. The V gene lost 1 base and the J gene lost 1 base, with 9 bases spanning the gap. Germline-derived CDR1 and CDR2 are SGHKS and YYEKEE (reference sequence). CDR3 DNA sequence: TGTGCCAGCAGCTTGCCGGCTGATTCCTACAATGAGCAGTTCTTC. Translation: CASSLPADSYNEQFF.

This clonotype turned up a few times. J is TRBJ2-7 and V is TRBV7-2, with D perhaps TRBD2 (7 bases). Germline assignment: CDR1 SGHTA and CDR2 FQGNSA. V shed 5 bases and J shed 2 bases, with 16 bases lying between them. CDR3 length equals 15 residues. The CDR3: CASSPGRGPTYEQYF. CDR3 nucleotide sequence: TGTGCCAGCAGCCCGGGGCGGGGGCCGACCTACGAGCAGTACTTC.

This clonotype appeared a few times. The rearrangement joins TRBV20-1 to TRBJ2-3, with 7 bases aligning to TRBD2. The CDR3 is 15 amino acids. Unmatched junction bases numbered 11, after V lost 5 bases and J lost 3 bases. Germline CDR1 DFQATT, CDR2 SNEGSKA (reference sequence). CDR3 protein: CSAEPSGIGTDTQYF. In DNA, the CDR3 is TGCAGTGCTGAACCAAGCGGGATTGGGACAGATACGCAGTATTTT.

This chain joins TRBV20-1 and TRBJ2-2; 7 nucleotides agree with TRBD2. V lost 2 bases and J lost 1; bases outside the gene matches: 4. The CDR3 is 15 residues long. Germline-derived CDR1 and CDR2 are DFQATT and SNEGSKA (reference sequence). CDR3 region: CSARKAGQNTGELFF. The CDR3 DNA reads TGCAGTGCTAGAAAAGCGGGGCAGAACACCGGGGAGCTGTTTTTT.

The chain carries TRBV20-1 and TRBJ2-5; TRBD2 is a possible D gene (5 bases). Deletions cut 7 bases from V and 5 bases from J, with 26 bases between. CDR3 size: 16 residues. Germline CDR1 is DFQATT and CDR2 is SNEGSKA (reference sequence). The CDR3 loop is CSVPRAVGWTMETQYF. As DNA, the CDR3 is TGCAGTGTCCCCCGAGCGGTAGGGTGGACGATGGAGACCCAGTACTTC.

A few counts support this clonotype. The rearrangement uses TRBV6-5 and TRBJ2-1; the D gene is possibly TRBD1 (5 bases). The V end was cut by 1 base, the J end by 5 bases, with 9 bases between. CDR1 and CDR2 (germline): MNHEY, SVGAGI. This CDR3 is built from 14 residues. CDR3 bases: TGTGCCAGCAGTTACTTTTTCAGGGACAATGAGCAGTTCTTC. Translated: CASSYFFRDNEQFF.

The chain is built from TRBV20-1 and TRBJ2-3; 10 bases are a match to TRBD2. The V and J ends lost 2 bases and 6 bases, in that order; junction bases with no gene match: 8. The CDR3 consists of 15 residues. Germline V gives CDR1 DFQATT, CDR2 SNEGSKA (reference sequence). The CDR3, as DNA: TGCAGTGCTAGAAAACTAGCGGGAAGGCTGGATACGCAGTATTTT. Encoded protein: CSARKLAGRLDTQYF.

This clonotype has ten or more counts. The junction and the germline gene differ at one end; a read error may be behind it. CDR3 bases: TGTGCTAGCAGTCCGGGTCTAGCAAACAATGAGCAGTTCTTC. This codes for CASSPGLANNEQFF. This rearrangement joins TRBV7-7 to TRBJ2-1; D is possibly TRBD2 (5 bases). In germline, CDR1 is SSHAT, CDR2 FNYEAQ (reference sequence). The CDR3 totals 14 residues.

The rearrangement joins TRBV7-2 to TRBJ2-1; 9 bases align to TRBD2. The germline gives CDR1 SGHTA, CDR2 FQGNSA. With 4 bases clipped from V and 5 bases from J, the junction kept 6 bases outside the gene matches. The CDR3 has 15 amino acids. The CDR3 protein is CASSSGTSRNNEQFF. For the CDR3, the DNA is TGTGCCAGCAGCTCCGGGACTAGCCGCAACAATGAGCAGTTCTTC.

This clonotype was found a few times. The V gene is TRBV10-3, the J gene TRBJ2-1; TRBD1 aligns across 8 bases. The CDR3 contains 13 residues. The V gene end was trimmed by 6 bases and the J gene end by 7 bases; junction bases not matched to a gene: 5. Germline CDR1 ENHRY, CDR2 SYGVKD. CDR3 protein: CAIRLDRENEQFF. The CDR3, as DNA: TGTGCCATCAGGTTGGACAGGGAGAATGAGCAGTTCTTC.

This clonotype occurred many times. The chain is built from TRBV20-1 and TRBJ2-7; perhaps TRBD1 as D (5 bases). Germline V gene lookup returns CDR1 DFQATT and CDR2 SNEGSKA (reference sequence). Trimming cost V 1 base and J 4 bases, with 14 bases left between them. The CDR3 runs 14 residues. CDR3 in amino acids: CSARGAGIRYEQYF. The CDR3 DNA follows: TGCAGTGCTAGAGGGGCAGGGATAAGGTACGAGCAGTACTTC.

This clonotype was seen ten or more times. The gene calls are TRBV21-1 and TRBJ2-3. TRBV21-1 is labeled a pseudogene. CDR3 length: 18 residues. CDR3 bases: TGTGCCAGCAGCAAAGCCCATCGGACGACCGAGAGCACAGATACGCAGTATTTT. Residues: CASSKAHRTTESTDTQYF.

CDR3 region: CSARDRGRLLQFF. The CDR3, as DNA: TGCAGTGCTAGAGATCGGGGTCGGCTCTTACAGTTCTTC. V and J are TRBV20-1 and TRBJ2-1, with a tentative D call TRBD2 (5 bases). Trimming took 0 bases from V and 13 from J, leaving 16 bases between them. Germline CDR1 reads DFQATT; CDR2 reads SNEGSKA (reference sequence). CDR3 length equals 13 residues.

This clonotype was detected a few times. V and J are TRBV30 and TRBJ2-1, with D possibly TRBD1 on 6 matching bases. CDR3 size: 14 residues. With 3 bases removed from V and 8 bases from J, the gap between germline ends came to 17 bases. The germline CDR1 and CDR2 sequences are GTSNPN and SVGIG (reference sequence). The chain's CDR3 is CAWSHYRTEDEQFF. The DNA for the CDR3 is TGTGCCTGGAGCCATTACAGGACAGAAGATGAGCAGTTCTTC.